The 25 T cell receptor beta chains below were found in one sample sequenced in a study of blood T cell repertoires in COVID-19. Produced via immunoSEQ multiplex PCR; TCRdb's table is partial and in-frame only. The table includes about 130,000 clones, 55% to 75% detected once. Sequenced: peripheral blood. Receptors were obtained from a woman in her 70s with acute or convalescent COVID-19.

This sequence joins TRBV7-6 and TRBJ2-7; 7 bases align to TRBD2. The CDR3 consists of 17 residues. The J segment lost 2 bases and the V segment lost 5 bases, leaving 15 bases of the junction unmatched. Germline V gives CDR1 SGHVS, CDR2 FNYEAQ. CDR3 DNA sequence: TGTGCCAGCAGCCCCCAAGGGTTGGGGGGGGGAGCCTACGAGCAGTACTTC. It yields the protein CASSPQGLGGGAYEQYF.

The chain carries TRBV27 and TRBJ2-3; D not certain. Trimming took off 3 bases at V and 8 bases at J, with 9 bases between the two ends. The CDR3 is made up of 12 amino acids. Looked up from germline, CDR1 is MNHEY and CDR2 is SMNVEV (reference sequence). CDR3 loop: CASSFGSGTQYF. CDR3 in DNA: TGTGCCAGCAGTTTTGGTTCCGGTACGCAGTATTTT.

V is TRBV19 and J is TRBJ1-2, with D possibly matching TRBD1 (5 bases). Germline V gene lookup returns CDR1 LNHDA and CDR2 SQIVND (reference sequence). Trimming took 8 bases from V and 4 from J, leaving 23 bases between them. The CDR3 sequence is 16 residues long. The CDR3 DNA reads as TGTGCCAGTGCGCGGTCCTCAGGGCAAGGAAGCTATGGCTACACCTTC. Its protein product is CASARSSGQGSYGYTF.

CDR3 DNA sequence: TGTGCCAGCGAGCGCAGGGGGTCAAGTCAGCCCCAGCATTTT. It specifies CASERRGSSQPQHF. The chain carries TRBV21-1 and TRBJ1-5; the table's TRBD1 call for D was not verified on the DNA. TRBV21-1 represents a pseudogene. CDR3 length: 14 residues.

This chain links TRBV19 with TRBJ2-3, with D possibly being TRBD1 (6 bases). This CDR3 has 15 amino acids. Germline CDR1 is LNHDA and CDR2 is SQIVND (reference sequence). Deletions cut 3 bases from V and 0 bases from J, with 10 bases between. The CDR3 reads CASSITGQSTDTQYF. CDR3 coding DNA: TGTGCCAGTAGTATTACCGGACAGAGCACAGATACGCAGTATTTT.

The chain employs TRBV4-1 and TRBJ1-6; D not resolved. From germline, CDR1 is MGHRA and CDR2 YSYEKL. The CDR3 contains 13 residues. V lost 6 bases and J 6 bases, leaving 9 bases between the germline ends. This chain's CDR3 is CASSELINSPLHF. CDR3 nucleotide sequence: TGCGCCAGCAGTGAACTCATTAATTCACCCCTCCACTTT.

The rearrangement joins TRBV14 to TRBJ1-1; D is ambiguous. CDR1 is SGHDN and CDR2 is FVKESK in the germline V gene. This CDR3 contains 13 residues. V lost 6 bases to trimming and J lost 1 base, with 9 bases between them. The CDR3: CASSWQENTEAFF. CDR3 DNA sequence: TGTGCCAGCAGTTGGCAGGAGAACACTGAAGCTTTCTTT.

The genes are TRBV5-1 and TRBJ2-5; a possible D gene is TRBD1 (6 bases). The V end lost 4 bases, the J end lost 3 bases, and 16 bases lay between the germline ends. This CDR3 comprises 15 residues. Germline CDR1 is SGHRS and CDR2 is YFSETQ. The CDR3 DNA sequence: TGCGCCAGCAGCGAACTACAGGGCCCGAAAGAGACCCAGTACTTC. It yields the protein CASSELQGPKETQYF.

The V call is TRBV6-5, the J call TRBJ2-7; 8 bases agree with TRBD2. The V gene's germline CDR1 is MNHEY and CDR2 SVGAGI. The CDR3 is 12 amino acids. The V and J ends lost 11 bases and 6 bases, in that order; junction bases with no gene match: 9. This chain's CDR3 is CAATGGGGEQYF. CDR3 sequence (DNA): TGTGCCGCGACGGGGGGGGGAGGCGAGCAGTACTTC.

J is TRBJ2-3 and V is TRBV5-1, with D maybe TRBD1 (6 bases). CDR3 length equals 14 residues. V was cut by 5 bases and J by 4 bases, with 14 bases left in between. Germline V gene sequence: CDR1 SGHRS, CDR2 YFSETQ. CDR3: CASRPTGSADTQYF. The CDR3 DNA sequence: TGCGCCAGCAGACCCACAGGGAGCGCAGATACGCAGTATTTT.

This clone came up a few times. V gene TRBV29-1 combines with J gene TRBJ2-2, with D perhaps matching TRBD1 (6 bases). Germline V gene lookup returns CDR1 SQVTM and CDR2 ANQGSEA. With 4 bases removed from V and 7 bases from J, the gap between germline ends came to 19 bases. The CDR3 is made up of 15 amino acids. CDR3 residues: CSVVIGQIQLGELFF. CDR3 DNA: TGCAGCGTTGTAATAGGACAGATACAACTCGGGGAGCTGTTTTTT.

This clone has ten or more counts. J is TRBJ2-1 and V is TRBV23-1, with D perhaps matching TRBD1 (6 bases). TRBV23-1 is labeled an ORF, and its function is uncertain. Trimming removed 0 bases from V and 0 bases from J, with 9 bases in between. The CDR3 length is 16 residues. The CDR3 region is CASSQSDRSSYNEQFF. In DNA form, the CDR3 reads TGCGCCAGCAGTCAATCCGACAGGAGCTCCTACAATGAGCAGTTCTTC.

The chain combines TRBV28 with TRBJ2-4; 7 bases align to TRBD1. Germline V CDR1 and CDR2: MDHEN, SYDVKM. This CDR3 is 14 amino acids long. V trimming: 5 bases; J trimming: 9 bases; junction bases outside the gene matches: 10. The CDR3, as DNA: TGTGCCAGCAGTCTGGGACAGCCCCGGGGCATTCAGTACTTC. Translated: CASSLGQPRGIQYF. The full variable domain, completed using reference TRBV28 and TRBJ2-4, is DVKVTQSSRYLVKRTGEKVFLECVQDMDHENMFWYRQDPGLGLRLIYFSYDVKMKEKGDIPEGYSVSREKKERFSLILESASTNQTSMYLCASSLGQPRGIQYFGAGTRLSVL.

V usage is TRBV19 and J usage is TRBJ1-2; 7 bases agree with TRBD1. The CDR3 length is 12 residues. Trimming cost V 4 bases and J 5 bases; bases outside gene matches: 1. CDR1 and CDR2 (germline): LNHDA, SQIVND (reference sequence). CDR3 sequence: CASSRQGYGYTF. CDR3 in DNA: TGTGCCAGTAGTAGACAGGGATATGGCTACACCTTC.

The chain joins TRBV7-8 to TRBJ2-6; D unclear. The CDR3 length is 16 residues. V was pared by 1 base and J by 0 bases, with 7 bases between. Germline CDR1 and CDR2: SGHVS and FQNEAQ. The CDR3 reads CASSLDSPSGANVLTF. CDR3 in DNA: TGTGCCAGCAGCTTAGACAGCCCCTCTGGGGCCAACGTCCTGACTTTC.

In this sample, this clone turned up many times. The chain has TRBV19 and TRBJ1-2, with 7 nucleotides matching TRBD1. Germline CDR1 LNHDA, CDR2 SQIVND (reference sequence). The ends lost 1 base at V and 6 bases at J; junction bases unmatched: 8. This CDR3 has 15 residues. The CDR3 reads CASSIAGQVGDGYTF. DNA for the CDR3: TGTGCCAGTAGTATAGCCGGACAGGTCGGAGATGGCTACACCTTC.

The V gene is TRBV5-4, the J gene TRBJ2-1; possible D gene TRBD2, 6 bases. Germline loops: CDR1 SGHNT, CDR2 YYREEE (reference sequence). There are 15 residues in the CDR3. Trimming stripped 0 bases from V and 4 bases from J, with 11 bases between. The chain's CDR3 is CASSLAGLRYNEQFF. The CDR3 region has the DNA TGTGCCAGCAGCTTGGCGGGACTGAGATACAATGAGCAGTTCTTC.

V and J are TRBV2 and TRBJ1-2; no reliable D call. Germline CDR1 reads SNHLY; CDR2 reads FYNNEI. The CDR3 is 13 amino acids. Trimming shortened V by 1 base and J by 6 bases, and 9 bases separated the two germline ends. CDR3 amino acids: CASSEERVDGYTF. In nucleotides, the CDR3 is TGTGCCAGCAGTGAAGAGAGGGTTGATGGCTACACCTTC.

The chain combines TRBV5-1 with TRBJ1-4; D may be TRBD1 (6 bases). Germline V gene sequence: CDR1 SGHRS, CDR2 YFSETQ. Trimming took 4 bases from V and 7 from J, leaving 14 bases between them. The CDR3 contains 14 residues. The CDR3 protein is CASSLQGISEKLFF. CDR3 nucleotides: TGCGCCAGCAGCCTACAGGGCATTAGTGAAAAACTGTTTTTT.

As for this clone: Germline is not matched at one junction end, which may reflect a read error. The V gene is TRBV7-7, the J gene TRBJ2-3; 7 bases map to TRBD2. The CDR3 is 13 amino acids. Germline CDR1 reads SSHAT; CDR2 reads FNYEAQ (reference sequence). DNA of the CDR3: TGTGCTAGCAGCTTGACTAGCATGGATACGCAGTATTTT. Translation gives CASSLTSMDTQYF. Full variable domain (remainder filled in from reference TRBV7-7 and TRBJ2-3): GAGVSQSPRYKVTKRGQDVTLRCDPISSHATLYWYQQALGQGPEFLTYFNYEAQPDKSGLPSDRFSAERPEGSISTLTIQRTEQRDSAMYRCASSLTSMDTQYFGPGTRLTVL.

This clone was seen many times. The rearrangement links TRBV30 to TRBJ1-1, with a weak D call TRBD1 (5 bases). The V gene lost 5 bases and the J gene lost 6 bases, with 13 bases spanning the gap. The CDR3 spans 12 residues. Germline values: CDR1 GTSNPN, CDR2 SVGIG (reference sequence). The DNA of the CDR3 is TGTGCCTGGCGACAGCTTCAGGCTGAAGCTTTCTTT. As protein: CAWRQLQAEAFF.

The chain links TRBV30 to TRBJ1-4; unclear D gene. Germline CDR1 and CDR2: GTSNPN and SVGIG (reference sequence). The CDR3 loop spans 13 amino acids. V was cut by 2 bases and J by 8 bases, with 12 bases left in between. The CDR3, as DNA: TGTGCCTGGAGTTTCCGGGCGGGCGAAAAACTGTTTTTT. This encodes CAWSFRAGEKLFF.

This clone turned up a few times. The rearrangement uses TRBV5-5 and TRBJ2-3; D is perhaps TRBD2 (6 bases). The V end lost 0 bases, the J end lost 3 bases, and 11 bases lay between the germline ends. Germline V gene sequence: CDR1 SGHKS, CDR2 YYEKEE (reference sequence). There are 15 residues in the CDR3. The CDR3 is CASSLGGAGTDTQYF. The CDR3 DNA reads TGTGCCAGCAGCTTGGGCGGGGCAGGGACAGATACGCAGTATTTT.

The chain employs TRBV29-1 and TRBJ1-1; 8 bases match TRBD1. In germline, CDR1 is SQVTM, CDR2 ANQGSEA. This CDR3 has 14 amino acids. The V and J ends lost 6 bases and 4 bases, in that order; junction bases with no gene match: 10. Written as DNA, the CDR3 is TGCAGCGTGGGACAGGTACTTTTGGGCACTGAAGCTTTCTTT. Encoded protein: CSVGQVLLGTEAFF.

This clone was seen only a few times. The chain has TRBV19 and TRBJ1-2; D is ambiguous. The CDR3 spans 13 residues. Germline CDR1 is LNHDA and CDR2 is SQIVND (reference sequence). Trimming pared 3 bases from V and 6 bases from J, leaving 11 bases between. CDR3 loop: CASSIEGFDGYTF. In DNA, the CDR3 is TGTGCCAGTAGTATCGAGGGATTCGATGGCTACACCTTC.